These T cell receptor beta chains were read from a single sample in a study of blood T cell repertoires in COVID-19. TCRdb's table, derived via immunoSEQ multiplex PCR, lists solely in-frame clones and lacks some. This table has more than 45,000 clones, roughly nine tenths appearing once. Sequenced: peripheral blood. These receptor sequences come from a woman in her seventies with active COVID-19. Both conserved end residues are part of each CDR3. A D gene is named only where the DNA matches it firmly. Size tells how often a clone was seen (once, few, many) or the class of an expanded clone, and some rows leave it out.

d_gene: -
abundance: -
j_gene: TRBJ1-1
v_gene: TRBV16
CDR3aa: CASTPASGNTEAFF
CDR3nt: TGTGCCAGCACCCCAGCCTCGGGGAACACTGAAGCTTTCTTT

d_gene: TRBD1
abundance: -
j_gene: TRBJ1-1
v_gene: TRBV2
CDR3aa: CASTQDRGAFF
CDR3nt: TGTGCCAGCACCCAGGACAGGGGGGCTTTCTTT

d_gene: TRBD1
abundance: -
j_gene: TRBJ1-1
v_gene: TRBV10-3
CDR3aa: CAISETGTGFFQAFF
CDR3nt: TGTGCCATCAGTGAAACCGGGACAGGATTTTTTCAAGCTTTCTTT

d_gene: -
abundance: -
j_gene: TRBJ2-1
v_gene: TRBV12-3/TRBV12-4
CDR3aa: CASTSVSYNEQFF
CDR3nt: TGTGCCAGCACTAGCGTTTCCTACAATGAGCAGTTCTTC

d_gene: TRBD1
abundance: -
j_gene: TRBJ1-2
v_gene: TRBV10-3
CDR3aa: CAISESTGGYGYTF
CDR3nt: TGTGCCATCAGTGAGTCCACAGGGGGCTATGGCTACACCTTC

d_gene: -
abundance: -
j_gene: TRBJ1-1
v_gene: TRBV5-1
CDR3aa: CASSSSTGVNTEAFF
CDR3nt: TGCGCCAGCAGCTCAAGCACGGGGGTGAACACTGAAGCTTTCTTT

d_gene: TRBD2
abundance: -
j_gene: TRBJ2-3
v_gene: TRBV7-8
CDR3aa: CARSPRGGATTDTQYF
CDR3nt: TGTGCCCGCAGCCCGCGGGGGGGCGCCACCACAGATACGCAGTATTTT

d_gene: TRBD2
abundance: once
j_gene: TRBJ2-7
v_gene: TRBV6-5
CDR3aa: CASSLSGAGYEQYF
CDR3nt: TGTGCCAGCAGCCTTAGCGGGGCCGGCTACGAGCAGTACTTC

d_gene: -
abundance: few
j_gene: TRBJ1-6
v_gene: TRBV11-2
CDR3aa: CASSLAPGWDSPLHF
CDR3nt: TGTGCCAGCAGCTTAGCCCCAGGGTGGGATTCACCCCTCCACTTT

d_gene: -
abundance: -
j_gene: TRBJ2-7
v_gene: TRBV6-1
CDR3aa: CASSEPGYSYEQYF
CDR3nt: TGTGCCAGCAGTGAACCAGGGTACTCCTACGAGCAGTACTTC

d_gene: -
abundance: -
j_gene: TRBJ2-1
v_gene: TRBV15
CDR3aa: CATSREASYNEQFF
CDR3nt: TGTGCCACCAGCAGAGAGGCCTCCTACAATGAGCAGTTCTTC

d_gene: -
abundance: -
j_gene: TRBJ1-1
v_gene: TRBV11-2
CDR3aa: CASSPEHGNTEAFF
CDR3nt: TGTGCCAGCAGCCCCGAGCATGGGAACACTGAAGCTTTCTTT

d_gene: TRBD1
abundance: few
j_gene: TRBJ1-5
v_gene: TRBV9
CDR3aa: CASSPGQGAESNQPQHF
CDR3nt: TGTGCCAGCAGCCCGGGACAGGGGGCGGAGAGCAATCAGCCCCAGCATTTT

d_gene: -
abundance: -
j_gene: TRBJ1-1
v_gene: TRBV28
CDR3aa: CASSLQGEGTEAFF
CDR3nt: TGTGCCAGCAGTCTGCAAGGGGAGGGCACTGAAGCTTTCTTT

d_gene: TRBD2
abundance: -
j_gene: TRBJ2-1
v_gene: TRBV28
CDR3aa: CASSLTSGWADNEQFF
CDR3nt: TGTGCCAGCAGTTTGACTAGCGGGTGGGCTGACAATGAGCAGTTCTTC

d_gene: -
abundance: -
j_gene: TRBJ1-1
v_gene: TRBV3-1/TRBV3-2
CDR3aa: CASSQDLVAFF
CDR3nt: TGTGCCAGCAGCCAAGATCTTGTGGCTTTCTTT

d_gene: -
abundance: -
j_gene: TRBJ1-5
v_gene: TRBV10-3
CDR3aa: CAISEGRNSNQPQHF
CDR3nt: TGTGCCATCAGTGAGGGCAGGAATAGCAATCAGCCCCAGCATTTT

d_gene: TRBD1
abundance: -
j_gene: TRBJ2-7
v_gene: TRBV28
CDR3aa: CASSWGQGIYEQYF
CDR3nt: TGTGCCAGCAGTTGGGGACAGGGAATCTACGAGCAGTACTTC

d_gene: -
abundance: few
j_gene: TRBJ2-7
v_gene: TRBV10-3
CDR3aa: CAISPGFYEQYF
CDR3nt: TGTGCCATCAGTCCGGGATTTTACGAGCAGTACTTC

d_gene: TRBD2
abundance: -
j_gene: TRBJ2-2
v_gene: TRBV7-8
CDR3aa: CASSPGTSGANTGELFF
CDR3nt: TGTGCCAGCAGCCCCGGGACTAGCGGGGCGAACACCGGGGAGCTGTTTTTT

d_gene: -
abundance: -
j_gene: TRBJ1-3
v_gene: TRBV28
CDR3aa: CASSLLAGDSGNTIYF
CDR3nt: TGTGCCAGCAGTTTATTGGCAGGTGACTCTGGAAACACCATATATTTT

d_gene: -
abundance: once
j_gene: TRBJ2-5
v_gene: TRBV5-1
CDR3aa: CASSLNRAQETQYF
CDR3nt: TGCGCCAGCAGCTTAAACAGGGCCCAAGAGACCCAGTACTTC

d_gene: TRBD1
abundance: -
j_gene: TRBJ1-1
v_gene: TRBV30
CDR3aa: CAWEGQPNTEAFF
CDR3nt: TGTGCCTGGGAGGGACAGCCGAACACTGAAGCTTTCTTT

d_gene: -
abundance: -
j_gene: TRBJ2-3
v_gene: TRBV5-1
CDR3aa: CASSLTGRTDTQYF
CDR3nt: TGCGCCAGCAGCTTGACAGGGCGCACAGATACGCAGTATTTT

d_gene: -
abundance: -
j_gene: TRBJ1-2
v_gene: TRBV25-1
CDR3aa: CASSEGGNGYTF
CDR3nt: TGTGCCAGCAGTGAAGGGGGGAATGGCTACACCTTC

d_gene: -
abundance: -
j_gene: TRBJ1-1
v_gene: TRBV30
CDR3aa: CAWEFTGNTEAFF
CDR3nt: TGTGCCTGGGAATTCACAGGGAACACTGAAGCTTTCTTT

d_gene: TRBD1
abundance: -
j_gene: TRBJ2-7
v_gene: TRBV9
CDR3aa: CASSAGTGVSYEQYF
CDR3nt: TGTGCCAGCAGCGCAGGAACAGGGGTTTCCTACGAGCAGTACTTC

d_gene: TRBD2
abundance: -
j_gene: TRBJ2-1
v_gene: TRBV5-6
CDR3aa: CASSPLAGTYNEQFF
CDR3nt: TGTGCCAGCAGCCCACTAGCGGGAACGTACAATGAGCAGTTCTTC

d_gene: -
abundance: -
j_gene: TRBJ2-7
v_gene: TRBV24-1
CDR3aa: CATSDPIGAGSYEQYF
CDR3nt: TGTGCCACCAGTGATCCCATCGGGGCGGGAAGCTACGAGCAGTACTTC

d_gene: TRBD2
abundance: -
j_gene: TRBJ2-7
v_gene: TRBV13
CDR3aa: CASSSAGGYSYEQYF
CDR3nt: TGTGCCAGCAGCTCAGCGGGAGGATACTCCTACGAGCAGTACTTC

d_gene: TRBD1
abundance: -
j_gene: TRBJ2-5
v_gene: TRBV18
CDR3aa: CASSRTGFQETQYF
CDR3nt: TGTGCCAGCTCCCGGACAGGGTTTCAAGAGACCCAGTACTTC

d_gene: -
abundance: -
j_gene: TRBJ2-5
v_gene: TRBV18
CDR3aa: CASSPISGQETQYF
CDR3nt: TGTGCCAGCTCACCAATTAGCGGACAAGAGACCCAGTACTTC

d_gene: -
abundance: -
j_gene: TRBJ2-7
v_gene: TRBV7-2
CDR3aa: CASSLGKRIHSYEQYF
CDR3nt: TGTGCCAGCAGCTTAGGAAAGCGGATTCACTCCTACGAGCAGTACTTC

d_gene: -
abundance: -
j_gene: TRBJ2-1
v_gene: TRBV28
CDR3aa: CASKRDFHNEQFF
CDR3nt: TGTGCCAGCAAAAGGGACTTTCACAATGAGCAGTTCTTC

d_gene: -
abundance: few
j_gene: TRBJ1-4
v_gene: TRBV6-5
CDR3aa: CASSPSGGENEKLFF
CDR3nt: TGTGCCAGCAGTCCGAGTGGGGGCGAAAATGAAAAACTGTTTTTT

d_gene: -
abundance: -
j_gene: TRBJ2-2
v_gene: TRBV6-5
CDR3aa: CASSGDPQGELFF
CDR3nt: TGTGCCAGCTCGGGGGACCCTCAGGGGGAGCTGTTTTTT

d_gene: TRBD1
abundance: -
j_gene: TRBJ2-5
v_gene: TRBV29-1
CDR3aa: CTTGTGRPQETQYF
CDR3nt: TGCACCACGGGGACAGGGAGGCCCCAAGAGACCCAGTACTTC

d_gene: TRBD2
abundance: -
j_gene: TRBJ2-1
v_gene: TRBV19
CDR3aa: CASSKTSSGGSSYNEQFF
CDR3nt: TGTGCCAGTAGCAAAACTTCTAGCGGGGGCAGCTCCTACAATGAGCAGTTCTTC

d_gene: TRBD2
abundance: -
j_gene: TRBJ2-7
v_gene: TRBV11-3
CDR3aa: CASSLGTSRSEQYF
CDR3nt: TGTGCCAGCAGCTTAGGGACTAGCAGGAGCGAGCAGTACTTC

d_gene: TRBD1
abundance: -
j_gene: TRBJ2-3
v_gene: TRBV24-1
CDR3aa: CATSDGDPGTADNWDTQYF
CDR3nt: TGTGCCACCAGTGATGGGGACCCGGGGACAGCCGATAATTGGGATACGCAGTATTTT

d_gene: TRBD1
abundance: -
j_gene: TRBJ1-5
v_gene: TRBV6-6
CDR3aa: CASSPPGGGSNQPQHF
CDR3nt: TGTGCCAGCAGTCCCCCAGGGGGCGGTAGCAATCAGCCCCAGCATTTT

d_gene: -
abundance: -
j_gene: TRBJ2-5
v_gene: TRBV3-1/TRBV3-2
CDR3aa: CASSQNSGSQETQYF
CDR3nt: TGTGCCAGCAGCCAAAACAGCGGGTCTCAAGAGACCCAGTACTTC

d_gene: -
abundance: -
j_gene: TRBJ1-4
v_gene: TRBV5-1
CDR3aa: CASSPEGAGSLGNEKLFF
CDR3nt: TGCGCCAGCAGCCCGGAAGGGGCTGGTTCCCTTGGTAATGAAAAACTGTTTTTT

d_gene: -
abundance: few
j_gene: TRBJ2-2
v_gene: TRBV24-1
CDR3aa: CATGRETLTGELFF
CDR3nt: TGTGCCACCGGGCGGGAAACACTCACCGGGGAGCTGTTTTTT

d_gene: TRBD1
abundance: -
j_gene: TRBJ1-2
v_gene: TRBV28
CDR3aa: CASSLYQGAGGYTF
CDR3nt: TGTGCCAGCAGTTTATACCAGGGGGCGGGTGGCTACACCTTC

d_gene: -
abundance: once
j_gene: TRBJ2-3
v_gene: TRBV19
CDR3aa: CASSMVVTDTQYF
CDR3nt: TGTGCCAGTAGTATGGTAGTCACAGATACGCAGTATTTT

d_gene: TRBD1
abundance: -
j_gene: TRBJ2-2
v_gene: TRBV2
CDR3aa: CASSRDRATGELFF
CDR3nt: TGTGCCAGCAGCAGGGACAGAGCGACCGGGGAGCTGTTTTTT

d_gene: -
abundance: -
j_gene: TRBJ2-2
v_gene: TRBV9
CDR3aa: CASTIGSTGNTGELFF
CDR3nt: TGTGCCAGCACCATTGGTTCGACAGGGAACACCGGGGAGCTGTTTTTT

d_gene: TRBD2
abundance: -
j_gene: TRBJ2-1
v_gene: TRBV28
CDR3aa: CASSLLQRDYNEQFF
CDR3nt: TGTGCCAGCAGTTTATTGCAGCGGGACTACAATGAGCAGTTCTTC

d_gene: TRBD1
abundance: -
j_gene: TRBJ2-7
v_gene: TRBV10-1
CDR3aa: CASSELGQGSYEQYF
CDR3nt: TGCGCCAGCAGTGAGTTAGGACAGGGCTCCTACGAGCAGTACTTC

d_gene: -
abundance: few
j_gene: TRBJ1-5
v_gene: TRBV4-2
CDR3aa: CASSQVGPYGGRGQPQHF
CDR3nt: TGTGCCAGCAGCCAAGTTGGGCCGTACGGGGGTAGGGGTCAGCCCCAGCATTTT

d_gene: -
abundance: -
j_gene: TRBJ1-1
v_gene: TRBV5-1
CDR3aa: CASSLDGLGGEAFF
CDR3nt: TGCGCCAGCAGCTTGGATGGGCTGGGGGGAGAAGCTTTCTTT

d_gene: TRBD1
abundance: -
j_gene: TRBJ1-6
v_gene: TRBV2
CDR3aa: CASSEDRGGNSPLHF
CDR3nt: TGTGCCAGCAGTGAAGACAGGGGCGGTAATTCACCCCTCCACTTT

d_gene: -
abundance: -
j_gene: TRBJ1-3
v_gene: TRBV27
CDR3aa: CASSLFQTPGQFSGNTIYF
CDR3nt: TGTGCCAGCAGTTTATTCCAGACTCCCGGCCAATTCTCTGGAAACACCATATATTTT